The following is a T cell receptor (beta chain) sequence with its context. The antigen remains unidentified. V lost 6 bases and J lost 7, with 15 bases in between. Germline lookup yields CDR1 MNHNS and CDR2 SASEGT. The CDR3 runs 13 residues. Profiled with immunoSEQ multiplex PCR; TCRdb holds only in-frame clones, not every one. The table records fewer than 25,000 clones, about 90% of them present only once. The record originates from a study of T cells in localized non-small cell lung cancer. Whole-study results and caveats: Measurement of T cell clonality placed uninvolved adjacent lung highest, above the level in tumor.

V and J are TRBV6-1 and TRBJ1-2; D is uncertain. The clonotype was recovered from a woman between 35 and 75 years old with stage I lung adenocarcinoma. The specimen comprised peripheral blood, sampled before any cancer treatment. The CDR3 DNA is TGTGCCAGCAGACTCCACCCAGGAAGTGGCTACACCTTC. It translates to CASRLHPGSGYTF.